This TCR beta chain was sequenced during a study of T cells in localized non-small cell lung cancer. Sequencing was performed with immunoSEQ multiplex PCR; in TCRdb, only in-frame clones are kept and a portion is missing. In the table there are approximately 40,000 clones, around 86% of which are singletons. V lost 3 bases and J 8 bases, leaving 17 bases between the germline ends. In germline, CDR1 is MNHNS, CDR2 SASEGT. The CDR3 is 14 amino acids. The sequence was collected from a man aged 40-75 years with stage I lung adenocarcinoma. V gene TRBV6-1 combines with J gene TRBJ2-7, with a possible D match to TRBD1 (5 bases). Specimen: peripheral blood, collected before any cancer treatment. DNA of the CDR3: TGTGCCAGCAGTGACGGAGCGACAGTTGGTAAGCAGTACTTC. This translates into CASSDGATVGKQYF.